In its sample, the clone carrying this T cell receptor beta chain was seen a few times. Germline V gives CDR1 SGDLS, CDR2 YYNGEE. This CDR3 is built from 13 residues. Trimming took 1 base from V and 2 from J, leaving 5 bases between them. The data are from a study of beta chain features in type 1 diabetes. Sorting gave populations that all exceeded 95% purity. Investigators reverse transcribed all isolated RNA, so they sequenced expressed TCRB transcripts. Naive, central memory and regulatory T cell samples averaged about 4 million immunoSEQ reads each. Generated by immunoSEQ multiplex PCR, the TCRdb table keeps only in-frame clones and is missing some. The sample holds 360,000 or so clones; around 19% are singletons and the top ten take around 0.045%.

This clonotype originated in a woman under 30 in good health. The sample comprised naive CD4+ T cells from blood. The V and J genes are TRBV9 and TRBJ2-3; D gene unclear. Here the CDR3 DNA reads TGTGCCAGCAGCGTACAGGCCACAGATACGCAGTATTTT. Its translation is CASSVQATDTQYF.